This is a list of T cell receptor beta chains from one sample in a study of blood T cell repertoires in COVID-19. Assay used: immunoSEQ multiplex PCR; TCRdb lists only in-frame clones, some missing. The table has 140,000 to 150,000 clones, roughly 80% seen once; the top ten hold around 40%. What was sequenced was peripheral blood. Receptors originate from a human donor in a cohort sampled during active COVID-19. The CDR3 runs from the conserved cysteine through the conserved F or W. A D gene is named only where the DNA matches it firmly. Clone size is not always given. Where it is, it says once, few, many or a class for expanded clones.

d_call clone_size j_call v_call cdr3_nt cdr3_aa
NA NA TRBJ2-7 TRBV6-5 TGTGCCAGCTCGCAGGCCGGCACCTACGAGCAGTACTTC CASSQAGTYEQYF
NA NA TRBJ2-7 TRBV28 TGTGCCAGCAGTCCCCAGGAGGGCTACGAGCAGTACTTC CASSPQEGYEQYF
TRBD1 NA TRBJ1-4 TRBV11-3 TGTGCCAGCAGCCCCTCGACAGGGCCGGGCGAAAAACTGTTTTTT CASSPSTGPGEKLFF
TRBD1 NA TRBJ1-3 TRBV4-3 TGCGCCAGCAGCCAAGTTGGCAGGGGGTTTGGAAACACCATATATTTT CASSQVGRGFGNTIYF
TRBD1 few TRBJ1-2 TRBV6-2/TRBV6-3 TGTGCCAGCAGTCGGACAGGATCTAACTATGGCTACACCTTC CASSRTGSNYGYTF
NA NA TRBJ2-5 TRBV21-1 TGTGCCAGCAACTCGTGGCGGGGGGCCCCACAAGAGACCCAGTACTTC CASNSWRGAPQETQYF
NA NA TRBJ1-1 TRBV3-1/TRBV3-2 TGTGCCAGCAGCCCCGGGCAAGGGGTCACTGAAGCTTTCTTT CASSPGQGVTEAFF
NA NA TRBJ1-4 TRBV7-9 TGTGCCAGCAGCTTATCAGGCGAAAAACTGTTTTTT CASSLSGEKLFF
NA NA TRBJ1-5 TRBV7-2 TGTGCCAGCAGCTCCCAGAGGAACAATCAGCCCCAGCATTTT CASSSQRNNQPQHF
NA NA TRBJ2-1 TRBV19 TGTGCCAGTAGTACTATACGGAGTCAGTTCTTC CASSTIRSQFF
TRBD1 once TRBJ1-2 TRBV9 TGTGCCAGCAGCGTCGGACAGGAGAGGTCTAACTATGGCTACACCTTC CASSVGQERSNYGYTF
NA NA TRBJ1-2 TRBV10-3 TGTGCCATCAGTCAACCAGGGGCCAACTATGGCTACACCTTC CAISQPGANYGYTF
TRBD1 NA TRBJ2-6 TRBV27 TGTGCCAGCACCCCGGGACAGGGTATGACCAACGTCCTGACTTTC CASTPGQGMTNVLTF
TRBD1 NA TRBJ1-5 TRBV6-6 TGTGCCAGCAGCTGGACAGGGGTGGGTCAGCCCCAGCATTTT CASSWTGVGQPQHF
TRBD1 NA TRBJ2-7 TRBV6-5 TGTGCCAGCAGTTTAGAGGGACAGGGGTTTTCCTACGAGCAGTACTTC CASSLEGQGFSYEQYF
TRBD1 NA TRBJ1-2 TRBV11-2 TGTGCCAGCAGCTTCTCAGACAGGGAATATGGCTACACCTTC CASSFSDREYGYTF
NA NA TRBJ1-4 TRBV4-1 TGCGCCAGCAGCCTTCGGGGGAGTGAAAAACTGTTTTTT CASSLRGSEKLFF